This T cell receptor beta chain appears in the sequencing data of a study of T cells in Graves' hyperthyroidism and ophthalmopathy. In this sample, this clonotype turned up a few times. The CDR3 extends over 15 amino acids. Trimming cost V 6 bases and J 0 bases; bases outside gene matches: 5. The V gene's germline CDR1 is MGHRA and CDR2 YSYEKL. RNA transcripts were the template for amplifying TCR beta CDR3 regions. The primer set for the first-round RT-PCR of the TCR CDR3 was HTBI. TCRdb independently ran MiXCR on the multiplex PCR reads; one entry per CDR3 protein. The table lists around 500,000 distinct CDR3 sequences, 15% to 20% of them singletons.

Sample: blood. The source of this sequence is a woman under 40 with Graves' ophthalmopathy. The chain has TRBV4-1 and TRBJ2-3; 8 bases are a match to TRBD2. The DNA for the CDR3 is TGCGCCAGCAGGACCGGGACTAGAAGCACAGATACGCAGTATTTT. Encoded protein: CASRTGTRSTDTQYF.